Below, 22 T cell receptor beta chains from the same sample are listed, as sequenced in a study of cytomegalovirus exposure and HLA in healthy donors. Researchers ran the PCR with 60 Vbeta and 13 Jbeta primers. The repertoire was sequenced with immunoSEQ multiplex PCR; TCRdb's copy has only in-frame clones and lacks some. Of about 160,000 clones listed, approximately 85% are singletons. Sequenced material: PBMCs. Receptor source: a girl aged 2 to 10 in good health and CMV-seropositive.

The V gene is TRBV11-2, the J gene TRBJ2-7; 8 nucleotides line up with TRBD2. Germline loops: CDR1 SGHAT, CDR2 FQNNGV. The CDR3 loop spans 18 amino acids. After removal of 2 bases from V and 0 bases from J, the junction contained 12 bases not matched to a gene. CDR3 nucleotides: TGTGCCAGCAGCTTAACCCCTAGGGGCGGGAGGAACTCCTACGAGCAGTACTTC. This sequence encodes CASSLTPRGGRNSYEQYF.

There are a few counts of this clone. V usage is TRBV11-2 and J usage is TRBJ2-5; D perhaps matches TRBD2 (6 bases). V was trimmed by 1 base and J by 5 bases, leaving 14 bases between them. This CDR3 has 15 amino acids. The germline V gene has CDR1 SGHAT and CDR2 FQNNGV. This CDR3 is CASSLVAGTDETQYF. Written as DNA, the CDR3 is TGTGCCAGCAGCTTAGTGGCGGGGACCGACGAGACCCAGTACTTC.

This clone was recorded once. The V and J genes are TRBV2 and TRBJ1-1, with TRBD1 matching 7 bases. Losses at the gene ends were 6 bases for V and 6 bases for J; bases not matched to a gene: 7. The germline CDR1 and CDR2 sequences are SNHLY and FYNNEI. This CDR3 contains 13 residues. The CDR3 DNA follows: TGTGCCAGCAGCATCGGGGACAGACCTGAAGCTTTCTTT. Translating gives CASSIGDRPEAFF. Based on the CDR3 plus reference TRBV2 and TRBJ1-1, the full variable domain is EPEVTQTPSHQVTQMGQEVILRCVPISNHLYFYWYRQILGQKVEFLVSFYNNEISEKSEIFDDQFSVERPDGSNFTLKIRSTKLEDSAMYFCASSIGDRPEAFFGQGTRLTVV.

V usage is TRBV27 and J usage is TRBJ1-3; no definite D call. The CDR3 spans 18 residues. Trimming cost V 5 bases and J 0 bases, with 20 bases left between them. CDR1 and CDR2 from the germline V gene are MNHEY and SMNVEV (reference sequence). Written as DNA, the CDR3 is TGTGCCAGCAGTCCGTTCTTCCTCGGGTCGCCCTCTGGAAACACCATATATTTT. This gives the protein CASSPFFLGSPSGNTIYF.

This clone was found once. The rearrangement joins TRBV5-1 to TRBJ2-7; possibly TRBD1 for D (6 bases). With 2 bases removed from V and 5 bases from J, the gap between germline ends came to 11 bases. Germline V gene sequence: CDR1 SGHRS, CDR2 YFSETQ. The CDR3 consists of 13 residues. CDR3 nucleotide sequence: TGCGCCAGCAGCTTCACAGGGATCGACGAGCAGTACTTC. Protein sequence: CASSFTGIDEQYF.

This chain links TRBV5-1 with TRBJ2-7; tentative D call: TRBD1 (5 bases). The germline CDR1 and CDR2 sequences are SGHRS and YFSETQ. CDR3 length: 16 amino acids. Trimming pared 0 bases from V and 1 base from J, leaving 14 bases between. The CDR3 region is CASSLGGHRPSYEQYF. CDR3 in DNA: TGCGCCAGCAGCTTGGGAGGACACCGCCCGTCCTACGAGCAGTACTTC.

CDR3 bases: TGTGCCAGCAGCTTAGGCCAGGCCCAAGAGACCCAGTACTTC. Translating it yields CASSLGQAQETQYF. This chain connects TRBV7-9 to TRBJ2-5; D not resolved. CDR1 and CDR2 from the germline V gene are SEHNR and FQNEAQ (reference sequence). The CDR3 contains 14 residues. The V end was cut by 1 base, the J end by 1 base, with 7 bases between.

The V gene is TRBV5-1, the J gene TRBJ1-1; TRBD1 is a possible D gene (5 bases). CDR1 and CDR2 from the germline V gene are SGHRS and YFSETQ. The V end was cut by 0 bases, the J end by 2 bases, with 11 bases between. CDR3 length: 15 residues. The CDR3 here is CASSLVGGENTEAFF. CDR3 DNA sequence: TGCGCCAGCAGCTTGGTCGGAGGGGAAAACACTGAAGCTTTCTTT.

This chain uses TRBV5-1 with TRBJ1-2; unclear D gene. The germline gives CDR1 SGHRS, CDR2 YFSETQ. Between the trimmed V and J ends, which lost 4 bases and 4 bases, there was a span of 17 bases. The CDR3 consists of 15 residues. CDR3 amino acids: CASSLGLGTGYGYTF. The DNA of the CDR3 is TGCGCCAGCAGCCTGGGGTTGGGTACGGGCTATGGCTACACCTTC.

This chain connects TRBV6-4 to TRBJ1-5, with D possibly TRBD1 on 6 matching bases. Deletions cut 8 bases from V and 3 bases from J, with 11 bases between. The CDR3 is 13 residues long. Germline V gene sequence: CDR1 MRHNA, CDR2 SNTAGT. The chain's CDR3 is CASSTGVNQPQHF. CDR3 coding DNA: TGTGCCAGCTCGACAGGAGTCAATCAGCCCCAGCATTTT.

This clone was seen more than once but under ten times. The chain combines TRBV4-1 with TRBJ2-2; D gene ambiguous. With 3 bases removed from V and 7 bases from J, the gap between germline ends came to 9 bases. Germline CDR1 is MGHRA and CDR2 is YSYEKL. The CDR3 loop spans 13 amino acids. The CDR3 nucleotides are TGCGCCAGCAGCCACTCGGGTAGCGGGGAGCTGTTTTTT. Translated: CASSHSGSGELFF.

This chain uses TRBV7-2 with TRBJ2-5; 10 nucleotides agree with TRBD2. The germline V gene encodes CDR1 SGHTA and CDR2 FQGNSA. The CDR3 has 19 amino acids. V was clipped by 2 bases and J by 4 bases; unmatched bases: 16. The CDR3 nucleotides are TGTGCCAGCAGCTTACCGGGACTAGCGCTTTGGTATCAAGGAGAGACCCAGTACTTC. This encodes CASSLPGLALWYQGETQYF.

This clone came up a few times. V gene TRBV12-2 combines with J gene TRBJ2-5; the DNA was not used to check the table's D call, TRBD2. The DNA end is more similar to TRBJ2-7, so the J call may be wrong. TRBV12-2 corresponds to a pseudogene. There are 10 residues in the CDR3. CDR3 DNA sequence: TGTGCAAGTCGCCCCCACGAGCAGTACTTC. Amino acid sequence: CASRPHEQYF.

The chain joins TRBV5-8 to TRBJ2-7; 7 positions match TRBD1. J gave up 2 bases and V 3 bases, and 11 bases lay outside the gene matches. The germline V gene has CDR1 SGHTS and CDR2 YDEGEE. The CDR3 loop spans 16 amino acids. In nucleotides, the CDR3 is TGTGCCAGCAGCTCAACCTATGGGGGACAGACCTACGAGCAGTACTTC. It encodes CASSSTYGGQTYEQYF.

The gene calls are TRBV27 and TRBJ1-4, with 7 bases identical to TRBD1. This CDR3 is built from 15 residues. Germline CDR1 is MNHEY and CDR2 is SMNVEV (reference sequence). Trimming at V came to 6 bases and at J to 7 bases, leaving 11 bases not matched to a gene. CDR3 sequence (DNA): TGTGCCAGCAGCCCCAAACAGGGGCGAAGTGAAAAACTGTTTTTT. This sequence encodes CASSPKQGRSEKLFF.

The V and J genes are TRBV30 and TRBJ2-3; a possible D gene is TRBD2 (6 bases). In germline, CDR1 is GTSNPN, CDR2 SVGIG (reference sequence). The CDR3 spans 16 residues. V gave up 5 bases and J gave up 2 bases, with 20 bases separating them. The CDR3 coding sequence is TGTGCCTGGGCCGGGACTCCGGTATCCTACACAGATACGCAGTATTTT. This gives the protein CAWAGTPVSYTDTQYF.

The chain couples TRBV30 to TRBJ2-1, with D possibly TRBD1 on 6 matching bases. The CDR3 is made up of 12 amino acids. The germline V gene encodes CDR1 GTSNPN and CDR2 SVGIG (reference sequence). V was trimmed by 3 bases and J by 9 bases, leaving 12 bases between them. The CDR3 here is CAWSPGDAEQFF. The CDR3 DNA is TGTGCCTGGAGCCCAGGGGACGCTGAGCAGTTCTTC.

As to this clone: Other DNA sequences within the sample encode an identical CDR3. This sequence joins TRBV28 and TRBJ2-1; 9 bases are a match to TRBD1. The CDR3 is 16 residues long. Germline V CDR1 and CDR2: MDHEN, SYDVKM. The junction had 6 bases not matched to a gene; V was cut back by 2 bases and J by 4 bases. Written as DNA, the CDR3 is TGTGCCAGCAGTTTAGTTACAGGGGGCTGGTACAATGAGCAGTTCTTC. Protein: CASSLVTGGWYNEQFF.

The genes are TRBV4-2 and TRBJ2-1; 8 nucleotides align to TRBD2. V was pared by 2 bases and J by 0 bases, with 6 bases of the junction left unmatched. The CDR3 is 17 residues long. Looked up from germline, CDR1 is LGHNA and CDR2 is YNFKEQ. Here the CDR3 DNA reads TGTGCCAGCAGCCAATGGGGCGGGACTAGCTCCTACAATGAGCAGTTCTTC. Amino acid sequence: CASSQWGGTSSYNEQFF.

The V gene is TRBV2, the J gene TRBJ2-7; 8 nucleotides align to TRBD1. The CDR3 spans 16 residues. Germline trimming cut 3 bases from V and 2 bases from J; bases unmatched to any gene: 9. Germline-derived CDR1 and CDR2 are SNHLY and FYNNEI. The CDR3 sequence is CASSEQQTGEPYEQYF. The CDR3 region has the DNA TGTGCCAGCAGTGAGCAGCAGACAGGGGAACCCTACGAGCAGTACTTC.

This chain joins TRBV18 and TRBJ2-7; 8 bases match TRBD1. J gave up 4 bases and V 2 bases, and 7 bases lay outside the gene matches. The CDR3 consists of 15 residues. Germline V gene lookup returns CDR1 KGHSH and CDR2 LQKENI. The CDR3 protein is CASSPVRGQGYEQYF. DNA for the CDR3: TGTGCCAGCTCACCAGTTCGCGGACAGGGATACGAGCAGTACTTC.

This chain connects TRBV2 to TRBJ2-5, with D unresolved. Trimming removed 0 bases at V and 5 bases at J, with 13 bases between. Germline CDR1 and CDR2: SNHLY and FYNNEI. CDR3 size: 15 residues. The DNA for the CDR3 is TGTGCCAGCAGTGAAGCGCTTCCTAGTCGTGAGACCCAGTACTTC. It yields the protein CASSEALPSRETQYF.